The 29 T cell receptor beta chains below all came from one sample that was sequenced in a study of blood T cell repertoires in COVID-19. Libraries were prepared by immunoSEQ multiplex PCR; TCRdb keeps only in-frame clonotypes and omits some of them. There are approximately 97,000 clones in the sample; more than 65% occur only once, and 4% to 5.5% lies in the top ten. Sequencing was carried out using peripheral blood. The source is a man aged 55 to 70 with acute or convalescent COVID-19.

The chain uses TRBV5-6 and TRBJ2-5, with TRBD1 matching 9 bases. Germline assignment: CDR1 SGHDT and CDR2 YYEEEE. V lost 2 bases and J lost 2; bases outside the gene matches: 1. There are 14 residues in the CDR3. In nucleotides, the CDR3 is TGTGCCAGCAGCTTTGGACAGGGGCAAGAGACCCAGTACTTC. It translates to CASSFGQGQETQYF.

This rearrangement joins TRBV24-1 to TRBJ2-5; 11 bases align to TRBD2. V trimming: 4 bases; J trimming: 4 bases; junction bases outside the gene matches: 4. CDR3 size: 15 residues. Germline CDR1 is KGHDR and CDR2 is SFDVKD. DNA for the CDR3: TGTGCCACCAGTGACCCCACTAGCGGGGGAGAGACCCAGTACTTC. Amino acid sequence: CATSDPTSGGETQYF.

There are a few counts of this clone. The V call is TRBV7-2, the J call TRBJ1-2; no firm D call. The germline V gene encodes CDR1 SGHTA and CDR2 FQGNSA. Between the trimmed V and J ends, which lost 6 bases and 2 bases, there was a span of 16 bases. This CDR3 contains 15 residues. CDR3 residues: CASSPAPSLNYGYTF. The CDR3 DNA reads TGTGCCAGCAGTCCCGCCCCTAGTCTGAACTATGGCTACACCTTC.

CDR3 in amino acids: CASNTGTGGTGANVLTF. In DNA form, the CDR3 reads TGTGCCAGCAACACCGGGACAGGGGGCACTGGGGCCAACGTCCTGACTTTC. J is TRBJ2-6 and V is TRBV7-9; 12 nucleotides line up with TRBD1. The germline gives CDR1 SEHNR, CDR2 FQNEAQ (reference sequence). CDR3 length: 17 residues. The ends lost 7 bases at V and 2 bases at J; junction bases unmatched: 6.

This clone was recorded only once. Other DNA sequences within the sample encode an identical CDR3. V and J are TRBV18 and TRBJ2-3, with D perhaps matching TRBD1 (5 bases). The CDR3 is 14 residues long. Germline V gene data show CDR1 as KGHSH and CDR2 as LQKENI. Deletions cut 0 bases from V and 4 bases from J, with 8 bases between. As DNA, the CDR3 is TGTGCCAGCTCACCACCGTCAGGGTCAGATACGCAGTATTTT. This translates into CASSPPSGSDTQYF.

The rearrangement joins TRBV24-1 to TRBJ2-3; D not resolved. V lost 0 bases and J lost 9, with 12 bases in between. Germline CDR1 is KGHDR and CDR2 is SFDVKD. The CDR3 contains 14 residues. The DNA of the CDR3 is TGTGCCACCAGTGATTTGTATAGCTCCGGCACGCAGTATTTT. Translation: CATSDLYSSGTQYF.

This clone came up a few times. The genes are TRBV11-2 and TRBJ2-3; tentative D call: TRBD2 (5 bases). CDR1 is SGHAT, CDR2 FQNNGV, per germline. The CDR3 contains 15 residues. V lost 5 bases and J lost 4, with 16 bases in between. The CDR3 DNA sequence: TGTGCCAGCAGCCCCTACACTAGTTTTTCAGATACGCAGTATTTT. Its translation is CASSPYTSFSDTQYF.

The V call is TRBV4-2, the J call TRBJ2-2; TRBD1 aligns across 11 bases. Germline lookup yields CDR1 LGHNA and CDR2 YNFKEQ. Germline trimming cut 5 bases from V and 6 bases from J; bases unmatched to any gene: 5. There are 15 residues in the CDR3. CDR3 sequence: CASSSDRGLAGELFF. The CDR3 DNA is TGTGCCAGCAGCTCGGACAGGGGGCTGGCCGGGGAGCTGTTTTTT.

The rearrangement uses TRBV5-5 and TRBJ1-1; 11 nucleotides line up with TRBD1. The V segment lost 3 bases and the J segment 7 bases; nucleotides outside the gene matches: 8. The V gene's germline CDR1 is SGHKS and CDR2 YYEKEE (reference sequence). CDR3 length equals 15 residues. The CDR3, as DNA: TGTGCCAGCAGCTCCCGGGGACAGGGGGGATATGAAGCTTTCTTT. Encoded protein: CASSSRGQGGYEAFF.

The chain carries TRBV6-2 or TRBV6-3 and TRBJ2-7, with TRBD2 matching 8 bases. The CDR3 is 17 residues long. After removal of 3 bases from V and 0 bases from J, the junction contained 10 bases not matched to a gene. Per germline, CDR1 MNHEY and CDR2 SVGEGT. The CDR3 here is CASSYRASGFSSYEQYF. The CDR3 region has the DNA TGTGCCAGCAGTTATCGGGCTAGCGGGTTTAGCTCCTACGAGCAGTACTTC.

The J gene is TRBJ1-1, the V gene TRBV9, with 11 bases fitting TRBD1. This CDR3 has 20 amino acids. Germline lookup yields CDR1 SGDLS and CDR2 YYNGEE. V gave up 0 bases and J gave up 1 base; unmatched junction bases: 14. CDR3 bases: TGTGCCAGCAGCGTAGGAATACGGGTGGGGACAGGGGGTCGGAACACTGAAGCTTTCTTT. Encoded protein: CASSVGIRVGTGGRNTEAFF.

V is TRBV2 and J is TRBJ2-1; 11 nucleotides match TRBD2. This CDR3 region has 15 residues. CDR1 is SNHLY and CDR2 is FYNNEI in the germline V gene. V lost 4 bases, J lost 3 bases, and 2 bases stayed unmatched. For the CDR3, the DNA is TGTGCCAGCAGTGTAGCGGGAGGGCTCTACAATGAGCAGTTCTTC. It yields the protein CASSVAGGLYNEQFF.

The V call is TRBV9, the J call TRBJ2-7, with TRBD1 as a possible D gene (6 bases). This CDR3 region has 14 residues. V lost 3 bases to trimming and J lost 0 bases, with 10 bases between them. Germline loops: CDR1 SGDLS, CDR2 YYNGEE. CDR3: CASSERGSSYEQYF. CDR3 in DNA: TGTGCCAGCAGCGAAAGGGGGTCCTCCTACGAGCAGTACTTC. The full variable domain, its missing parts supplied by reference TRBV9 and TRBJ2-7, is DSGVTQTPKHLITATGQRVTLRCSPRSGDLSVYWYQQSLDQGLQFLIQYYNGEERAKGNILERFSAQQFPDLHSELNLSSLELGDSALYFCASSERGSSYEQYFGPGTRLTVT.

This clone was detected many times. This chain links TRBV19 with TRBJ2-7; 8 nucleotides match TRBD2. Per the germline V gene, CDR1 is LNHDA and CDR2 is SQIVND (reference sequence). J lost 4 bases, V lost 5 bases, and 10 bases had no gene match. The CDR3 runs 15 residues. CDR3 sequence (DNA): TGTGCCAGTAGTGTGGGAGCGGGAGCTGGTTACGAGCAGTACTTC. Translated, it gives CASSVGAGAGYEQYF.

CDR3 amino acids: CASGPEGLALTKQYF. The CDR3 DNA is TGTGCCAGCGGACCCGAAGGACTAGCTCTTACGAAGCAGTACTTC. The chain recombines TRBV7-9 with TRBJ2-7; TRBD2 aligns across 8 bases. The germline gives CDR1 SEHNR, CDR2 FQNEAQ (reference sequence). This CDR3 spans 15 amino acids. V was clipped by 8 bases and J by 8 bases; unmatched bases: 17.

This rearrangement joins TRBV28 to TRBJ2-5; 9 nucleotides agree with TRBD2. Trimming took 3 bases from V and 2 from J; bases not matched to a gene: 1. The CDR3 sequence is 14 residues long. Germline CDR1 and CDR2: MDHEN and SYDVKM. The CDR3 region is CASSLLAGQETQYF. The CDR3 nucleotides are TGTGCCAGCAGTTTGCTAGCGGGACAAGAGACCCAGTACTTC.

V gene TRBV11-2 combines with J gene TRBJ2-5; D ambiguous. Germline values: CDR1 SGHAT, CDR2 FQNNGV. V gave up 1 base and J gave up 3 bases, with 12 bases separating them. CDR3 size: 15 residues. CDR3 protein: CASSLGVSRKETQYF. The DNA for the CDR3 is TGTGCCAGCAGCTTAGGGGTGTCTAGGAAAGAGACCCAGTACTTC.

The chain uses TRBV7-9 and TRBJ2-7, with D possibly TRBD1 on 7 matching bases. This CDR3 is built from 16 residues. From germline, CDR1 is SEHNR and CDR2 FQNEAQ (reference sequence). V lost 4 bases and J 3 bases, leaving 19 bases between the germline ends. DNA for the CDR3: TGTGCCAGCAGCTCGCCCGCGGGCCAGGGGGGCTACGAGCAGTACTTC. As protein: CASSSPAGQGGYEQYF.

The chain uses TRBV19 and TRBJ2-2, with D perhaps TRBD2 (5 bases). The CDR3 has 14 residues. CDR1 is LNHDA and CDR2 is SQIVND in the germline V gene (reference sequence). Trimming removed 7 bases from V and 4 bases from J, with 13 bases in between. The CDR3 sequence: CASKAAPSTGELFF. The CDR3 DNA is TGTGCCAGTAAAGCGGCTCCGAGCACCGGGGAGCTGTTTTTT.

The gene calls are TRBV6-5 and TRBJ1-2, with 7 bases lining up with TRBD1. With V trimmed by 4 bases and J by 4 bases, 12 bases remained unmatched. CDR3 length equals 16 residues. The germline CDR1 and CDR2 sequences are MNHEY and SVGAGI. The CDR3 loop reads CASSSQGQVWSYGYTF. CDR3 bases: TGTGCCAGCAGTTCACAGGGGCAGGTCTGGTCCTATGGCTACACCTTC.

The chain is built from TRBV7-2 and TRBJ2-7; 7 bases match TRBD1. V shed 6 bases and J 2 bases; nucleotides not matched to a gene: 10. The V gene's germline CDR1 is SGHTA and CDR2 FQGNSA. This CDR3 is 15 amino acids long. The CDR3 loop reads CASSFTRGPTYEQYF. CDR3 in DNA: TGTGCCAGCAGTTTTACTAGGGGGCCGACCTACGAGCAGTACTTC.

This clone was counted between two and nine times. The V gene is TRBV7-3, the J gene TRBJ2-1, with a tentative D call TRBD2 (5 bases). The CDR3 runs 17 residues. Germline V gene sequence: CDR1 SGHTA, CDR2 FQGTGA. Trimming left V 2 bases short and J 0 bases short, with 14 bases between. CDR3 in DNA: TGTGCCAGCAGCTTATATCCTCCGGGGAGCTCCTACAATGAGCAGTTCTTC. Translation gives CASSLYPPGSSYNEQFF.

This clone has more than one count but fewer than ten. CDR3 region: CASSRGLAGGGEQYF. CDR3 in DNA: TGTGCCAGCTCACGGGGACTAGCGGGAGGGGGCGAGCAGTACTTC. The chain uses TRBV18 and TRBJ2-7, with 16 bases identical to TRBD2. Germline assignment: CDR1 KGHSH and CDR2 LQKENI. V dropped 4 bases and J dropped 6; count of bases not matched to a gene: 3. The CDR3 is 15 residues long.

The chain joins TRBV9 to TRBJ1-3; TRBD1 might be the D (5 bases). Trimming left V 2 bases short and J 11 bases short, with 11 bases between. The CDR3 extends over 12 amino acids. CDR1 is SGDLS, CDR2 YYNGEE, per germline. The CDR3 protein is CASSVGGESIYF. For the CDR3, the DNA is TGTGCCAGCAGCGTGGGGGGAGAGTCCATATATTTT.

This clone was observed a handful of times. V is TRBV6-2 or TRBV6-3 and J is TRBJ1-5; tentative D call: TRBD1 (6 bases). V was clipped by 4 bases and J by 5 bases, with 12 bases between them. This CDR3 is built from 14 residues. From germline, CDR1 is MNHEY and CDR2 SVGEGT. The CDR3 bases are TGTGCCAGCAGTTTACAGGGTTCGGATCAGCCCCAGCATTTT. Protein: CASSLQGSDQPQHF.

The CDR3, as DNA: TGTGCCAGCAGTGAATATATTTCCGAGGGTCAGCCCCAGCATTTT. Translating gives CASSEYISEGQPQHF. The V and J genes are TRBV6-1 and TRBJ1-5, with D hard to call. The V and J ends lost 2 bases and 6 bases respectively, with 14 bases between them. Germline V gene lookup returns CDR1 MNHNS and CDR2 SASEGT. This CDR3 region has 15 residues.

The CDR3 nucleotides are TGTGCCACAATCCGGGATCTTAATTCACCCCTCCACTTT. Translation: CATIRDLNSPLHF. The gene calls are TRBV5-8 and TRBJ1-6; D call uncertain. V lost 9 bases and J lost 6, with 13 bases in between. This CDR3 region has 13 residues. CDR1 is SGHTS, CDR2 YDEGEE, per germline.

The chain combines TRBV21-1 with TRBJ1-2. TRBV21-1 is marked as a pseudogene. The CDR3 is 14 residues long. CDR3 protein: CASSPSRRAYGYTF. CDR3 coding DNA: TGTGCCAGCAGCCCATCGAGGAGGGCTTATGGCTACACCTTC.

The chain recombines TRBV2 with TRBJ2-7; 11 bases align to TRBD1. Germline assignment: CDR1 SNHLY and CDR2 FYNNEI. J lost 7 bases, V lost 2 bases, and 7 bases had no gene match. The CDR3 sequence is 15 residues long. CDR3 protein: CASSETGTGGWEQYF. CDR3 coding DNA: TGTGCCAGCAGTGAAACCGGGACAGGGGGTTGGGAGCAGTACTTC. Together with reference TRBV2 and TRBJ2-7, the CDR3 gives the full variable domain: EPEVTQTPSHQVTQMGQEVILRCVPISNHLYFYWYRQILGQKVEFLVSFYNNEISEKSEIFDDQFSVERPDGSNFTLKIRSTKLEDSAMYFCASSETGTGGWEQYFGPGTRLTVT.